Shown below are 31 T cell receptor beta chains from a single sample sequenced in a study of blood T cell repertoires in COVID-19. Profiling relied on immunoSEQ multiplex PCR, and the TCRdb table lists in-frame clones only, not all of them. The profile covers under 300,000 clones, with approximately 82% appearing a single time and around 5.4% taken by the ten largest. Sequencing was carried out using peripheral blood. The origin of the receptors is a man at least 80 years old with acute or convalescent COVID-19.

This chain links TRBV5-1 with TRBJ2-5, with 9 bases fitting TRBD1. Trimming took 2 bases from V and 2 from J; bases not matched to a gene: 1. Germline V gives CDR1 SGHRS, CDR2 YFSETQ. This CDR3 contains 14 residues. The CDR3 reads CASSFGQGQETQYF. In DNA, the CDR3 is TGCGCCAGCAGCTTCGGACAGGGGCAAGAGACCCAGTACTTC.

This chain links TRBV9 with TRBJ2-3; no clear D. From germline, CDR1 is SGDLS and CDR2 YYNGEE. V was trimmed by 1 base and J by 4 bases, leaving 10 bases between them. The CDR3 covers 14 residues. For the CDR3, the DNA is TGTGCCAGCAGCGTATTACCAGGCGCAGATACGCAGTATTTT. Its protein is CASSVLPGADTQYF. Supplemented by reference TRBV9 and TRBJ2-3, the full variable domain reads DSGVTQTPKHLITATGQRVTLRCSPRSGDLSVYWYQQSLDQGLQFLIQYYNGEERAKGNILERFSAQQFPDLHSELNLSSLELGDSALYFCASSVLPGADTQYFGPGTRLTVL.

The chain employs TRBV28 and TRBJ2-1; 7 bases are a match to TRBD2. V shed 5 bases and J 8 bases; nucleotides not matched to a gene: 12. The CDR3 runs to 15 residues. CDR1 and CDR2 from the germline V gene are MDHEN and SYDVKM. In DNA, the CDR3 is TGTGCCAGCAGTCCCTCCTGGGCGGGAGTCCATGAGCAGTTCTTC. It encodes CASSPSWAGVHEQFF.

This chain connects TRBV20-1 to TRBJ2-3; no reliable D call. Germline V CDR1 and CDR2: DFQATT, SNEGSKA (reference sequence). The ends were cut back, 1 base at V and 4 bases at J, with 3 bases in the middle. This CDR3 contains 11 residues. In DNA, the CDR3 is TGCAGTGCTAGAGTCGCAGATACGCAGTATTTT. Protein: CSARVADTQYF.

The rearrangement links TRBV7-2 to TRBJ2-1, with D possibly TRBD2 on 6 matching bases. The CDR3 covers 17 residues. V lost 1 base, J lost 7 bases, and 20 bases lay in between. CDR1 is SGHTA and CDR2 is FQGNSA in the germline V gene. This chain's CDR3 is CASSLDPGGAGRNEQFF. CDR3 in DNA: TGTGCCAGCAGCTTAGATCCCGGAGGGGCGGGAAGGAATGAGCAGTTCTTC.

In its sample, this clone was seen a few times. The J gene is TRBJ1-5, the V gene TRBV5-1; D is undetermined. V dropped 0 bases and J dropped 5 bases, with 9 bases sitting between them. CDR3 length: 14 amino acids. The V gene's germline CDR1 is SGHRS and CDR2 YFSETQ. The CDR3 here is CASSLGSLDQPQHF. The CDR3, as DNA: TGCGCCAGCAGCTTGGGCAGTCTTGATCAGCCCCAGCATTTT.

This clone is a singleton in its sample. The V gene is TRBV29-1, the J gene TRBJ2-2; 10 positions agree with TRBD1. The CDR3 has 13 residues. Germline CDR1 reads SQVTM; CDR2 reads ANQGSEA. V gave up 7 bases and J gave up 7 bases; unmatched junction bases: 6. The CDR3 loop is CSAGQGTGGELFF. In nucleotides, the CDR3 is TGCAGCGCGGGACAGGGGACGGGCGGGGAGCTGTTTTTT.

The V and J genes are TRBV5-1 and TRBJ2-1, with D perhaps TRBD2 (6 bases). Trimming left V 1 base short and J 5 bases short, with 10 bases between. The CDR3 covers 14 residues. In germline, CDR1 is SGHRS, CDR2 YFSETQ. The CDR3 DNA is TGCGCCAGCAGCTTGTGGGGACTGAACAATGAGCAGTTCTTC. It translates to CASSLWGLNNEQFF.

This chain links TRBV19 with TRBJ1-1; 9 bases line up with TRBD1. The CDR3 has 15 amino acids. Germline CDR1 reads LNHDA; CDR2 reads SQIVND (reference sequence). V dropped 7 bases and J dropped 4; count of bases not matched to a gene: 10. The CDR3 protein is CASKPGQGLATEAFF. The CDR3 DNA is TGTGCCAGTAAACCGGGACAGGGCTTGGCCACTGAAGCTTTCTTT.

This clone was recorded many times. The rearrangement uses TRBV2 and TRBJ2-1; 12 nucleotides line up with TRBD1. From germline, CDR1 is SNHLY and CDR2 FYNNEI. V lost 6 bases to trimming and J lost 4 bases; unmatched junction nucleotides: 4. The CDR3 consists of 15 residues. The CDR3 nucleotides read TGTGCCAGCAGGGGGACAGGGGGCCCTTACAATGAGCAGTTCTTC. This codes for CASRGTGGPYNEQFF.

The rearrangement joins TRBV7-8 to TRBJ2-1; 11 bases map to TRBD2. The CDR3 spans 16 residues. J lost 4 bases, V lost 2 bases, and 4 bases had no gene match. CDR1 and CDR2 (germline): SGHVS, FQNEAQ. The CDR3 DNA reads TGTGCCAGCAGCTTACTAGCGGGGGGAGTATACAATGAGCAGTTCTTC. This translates into CASSLLAGGVYNEQFF.

This rearrangement joins TRBV7-6 to TRBJ2-7; the D is unclear. The CDR3 spans 15 residues. Looked up from germline, CDR1 is SGHVS and CDR2 is FNYEAQ. Trimming took 3 bases from V and 6 from J, leaving 18 bases between them. This chain's CDR3 is CASSLDPGSGGEQYF. CDR3 in DNA: TGTGCCAGCAGCTTGGATCCCGGGTCGGGTGGCGAGCAGTACTTC.

Concerning this clone: The same CDR3 can be traced to other DNA sequences in this sample. The chain employs TRBV11-2 and TRBJ2-1; TRBD1 might be the D (6 bases). V was pared by 3 bases and J by 4 bases, with 7 bases between. This CDR3 spans 13 amino acids. Germline-derived CDR1 and CDR2 are SGHAT and FQNNGV. CDR3 region: CASSFGQYNEQFF. DNA for the CDR3: TGTGCCAGCAGCTTTGGACAGTACAATGAGCAGTTCTTC.

The J gene is TRBJ2-2, the V gene TRBV5-1; D uncertain. The CDR3 is 16 amino acids. V lost 1 base to trimming and J lost 0 bases, with 10 bases between them. CDR1 SGHRS and CDR2 YFSETQ come from the germline V gene. The chain's CDR3 is CASSLSTAPNTGELFF. In DNA, the CDR3 is TGCGCCAGCAGCTTGTCCACAGCCCCGAACACCGGGGAGCTGTTTTTT.

The chain carries TRBV18 and TRBJ2-3; D uncertain. The CDR3 sequence is 14 residues long. V lost 0 bases and J lost 2, with 6 bases in between. In germline, CDR1 is KGHSH, CDR2 LQKENI. In DNA, the CDR3 is TGTGCCAGCTCACCACCGAGTCACACAGATACGCAGTATTTT. It yields the protein CASSPPSHTDTQYF.

V gene TRBV19 combines with J gene TRBJ2-7; 11 bases map to TRBD2. This CDR3 spans 16 amino acids. CDR1 is LNHDA and CDR2 is SQIVND in the germline V gene (reference sequence). J was trimmed by 0 bases and V by 3 bases; bases with no gene match: 4. CDR3 region: CASSMGTSGSSYEQYF. The CDR3 nucleotides are TGTGCCAGTAGTATGGGCACTAGCGGGAGCTCCTACGAGCAGTACTTC.

The J gene is TRBJ1-1, the V gene TRBV6-1; no reliable D call. This CDR3 spans 14 amino acids. Germline V gene sequence: CDR1 MNHNS, CDR2 SASEGT. The V gene lost 0 bases and the J gene lost 4 bases, with 9 bases spanning the gap. CDR3 coding DNA: TGTGCCAGCAGTGAAGCGCGGTTCGGCACTGAAGCTTTCTTT. Protein sequence: CASSEARFGTEAFF.

A single count supports this clone. The chain carries TRBV5-6 and TRBJ2-3, with D uncertain. V was cut by 7 bases and J by 4 bases, with 13 bases left in between. CDR1 is SGHDT and CDR2 is YYEEEE in the germline V gene. CDR3 length: 13 amino acids. This CDR3 is CASRAPPSDTQYF. As DNA, the CDR3 is TGTGCCAGCCGAGCTCCCCCCTCAGATACGCAGTATTTT.

This chain joins TRBV19 and TRBJ1-4, with TRBD1 identical over 8 bases. Germline assignment: CDR1 LNHDA and CDR2 SQIVND (reference sequence). The CDR3 is 17 residues long. The trim removed 5 bases at V and 4 bases at J, leaving 12 bases unmatched. CDR3 coding DNA: TGTGCCAGTAGTTATGACAGGGGAACATTAGGTAATGAAAAACTGTTTTTT. Its protein is CASSYDRGTLGNEKLFF.

The chain links TRBV5-1 to TRBJ1-1; 9 positions match TRBD1. CDR1 and CDR2 from the germline V gene are SGHRS and YFSETQ. There are 14 residues in the CDR3. With V trimmed by 6 bases and J by 5 bases, 8 bases remained unmatched. This chain's CDR3 is CASKATGGRTEAFF. The DNA for the CDR3 is TGCGCCAGCAAAGCCACAGGGGGCAGGACTGAAGCTTTCTTT.

V is TRBV3-1 (or the pseudogene TRBV3-2) and J is TRBJ2-1; 9 bases are a match to TRBD2. J lost 4 bases, V lost 3 bases, and 7 bases had no gene match. This CDR3 spans 16 amino acids. CDR1 is LGHDT, CDR2 YNNKEL, per germline (reference sequence). Here the CDR3 reads CASSHLAGVSYNEQFF. CDR3 in DNA: TGTGCCAGCAGCCATTTAGCGGGAGTTTCGTACAATGAGCAGTTCTTC.

This chain connects TRBV9 to TRBJ2-7; D possibly corresponds to TRBD2 (5 bases). V lost 4 bases and J lost 6, with 17 bases in between. From germline, CDR1 is SGDLS and CDR2 YYNGEE. The CDR3 contains 14 residues. In nucleotides, the CDR3 is TGTGCCAGCAGCCCGCGGGTAGAGTCCGCCGAGCAGTACTTC. Its protein product is CASSPRVESAEQYF. Full variable domain (rest looked up from reference TRBV9 and TRBJ2-7): DSGVTQTPKHLITATGQRVTLRCSPRSGDLSVYWYQQSLDQGLQFLIQYYNGEERAKGNILERFSAQQFPDLHSELNLSSLELGDSALYFCASSPRVESAEQYFGPGTRLTVT.

The chain is built from TRBV15 and TRBJ1-6, with a weak D call TRBD1 (5 bases). This CDR3 comprises 12 residues. Trimming took 7 bases from V and 7 from J, leaving 8 bases between them. The V gene's germline CDR1 is LNHNV and CDR2 YYDKDF (reference sequence). The CDR3 DNA sequence: TGTGCCACCACTGACAGCAATTCACCCCTCCACTTT. Protein: CATTDSNSPLHF.

V is TRBV19 and J is TRBJ1-4; tentative D call: TRBD1 (5 bases). Looked up from germline, CDR1 is LNHDA and CDR2 is SQIVND (reference sequence). V lost 11 bases, J lost 2 bases, and 15 bases lay in between. The CDR3 is made up of 14 amino acids. The DNA of the CDR3 is TGTGCCTCAAAACTGGCAGGGACTAATGAAAAACTGTTTTTT. Amino acid sequence: CASKLAGTNEKLFF.

J is TRBJ1-2 and V is TRBV27; no clear D. Trimming pared 0 bases from V and 4 bases from J, leaving 9 bases between. CDR3 size: 14 residues. Germline loops: CDR1 MNHEY, CDR2 SMNVEV (reference sequence). The CDR3, as DNA: TGTGCCAGCAGTTTATCGGGAGGGCCCTATGGCTACACCTTC. This codes for CASSLSGGPYGYTF.

The chain joins TRBV3-1 (or the pseudogene TRBV3-2) to TRBJ2-7, with 9 nucleotides matching TRBD2. The CDR3 is made up of 16 amino acids. V lost 4 bases and J lost 1; bases outside the gene matches: 8. The germline V gene has CDR1 LGHDT and CDR2 YNNKEL (reference sequence). The CDR3 DNA reads TGTGCCAGCAGCCCTTTAGCGGGAGAGATGTCCTACGAGCAGTACTTC. Residues: CASSPLAGEMSYEQYF.

The chain links TRBV7-8 to TRBJ2-7; 8 nucleotides match TRBD1. V shed 4 bases and J 5 bases; nucleotides not matched to a gene: 10. The CDR3 length is 15 residues. Germline values: CDR1 SGHVS, CDR2 FQNEAQ. The CDR3 nucleotides read TGTGCCAGCAGCTCTAACAGGGGGATTGTGAACGAGCAGTACTTC. Translating gives CASSSNRGIVNEQYF.

The rearrangement uses TRBV30 and TRBJ2-3; tentative D call: TRBD2 (5 bases). The CDR3 is 15 amino acids. CDR1 is GTSNPN, CDR2 SVGIG, per germline (reference sequence). V was cut by 1 base and J by 0 bases, with 11 bases left in between. CDR3 sequence: CAWSAKRTSTDTQYF. Here the CDR3 DNA reads TGTGCCTGGAGTGCTAAGCGGACTAGCACAGATACGCAGTATTTT. Drawing the rest from reference TRBV30 and TRBJ2-3, the complete variable domain is SQTIHQWPATLVQPVGSPLSLECTVEGTSNPNLYWYRQAAGRGLQLLFYSVGIGQISSEVPQNLSASRPQDRQFILSSKKLLLSDSGFYLCAWSAKRTSTDTQYFGPGTRLTVL.

The chain joins TRBV5-1 to TRBJ2-5; 7 positions agree with TRBD1. Germline-derived CDR1 and CDR2 are SGHRS and YFSETQ. J was trimmed by 2 bases and V by 0 bases; bases with no gene match: 7. The CDR3 is 16 amino acids. The CDR3 sequence is CASSLEGGTSQETQYF. CDR3 in DNA: TGCGCCAGCAGCTTGGAAGGGGGCACCTCGCAAGAGACCCAGTACTTC.

This sequence joins TRBV14 and TRBJ2-5, with TRBD2 identical over 15 bases. This CDR3 has 17 residues. CDR1 is SGHDN, CDR2 FVKESK, per germline. The ends lost 1 base at V and 5 bases at J; junction bases unmatched: 5. The CDR3 is CASSQAGLAGGKETQYF. As DNA, the CDR3 is TGTGCCAGCAGCCAAGCAGGACTAGCGGGAGGGAAGGAGACCCAGTACTTC. Drawing the rest from reference TRBV14 and TRBJ2-5, the complete variable domain is EAGVTQFPSHSVIEKGQTVTLRCDPISGHDNLYWYRRVMGKEIKFLLHFVKESKQDESGMPNNRFLAERTGGTYSTLKVQPAELEDSGVYFCASSQAGLAGGKETQYFGPGTRLLVL.

The chain joins TRBV11-2 to TRBJ2-2; 8 bases agree with TRBD2. The J segment lost 2 bases and the V segment lost 1 base, leaving 9 bases of the junction unmatched. This CDR3 comprises 18 residues. Looked up from germline, CDR1 is SGHAT and CDR2 is FQNNGV. This CDR3 reads CASSLVKPGLGNTGELFF. The DNA for the CDR3 is TGTGCCAGCAGCTTAGTCAAACCGGGACTAGGAAACACCGGGGAGCTGTTTTTT.